This is a list of T cell receptor beta chains from one sample in a study of OX40 agonist ivuxolimab in advanced cancers. TCRdb's copy holds only in-frame clones and misses some; the assay was immunoSEQ multiplex PCR. The sample lists around 53,000 clones, roughly 90% seen once, with 5.5% to 7% in the top ten. The sample in question was CD4+ or CD8+ T cells sorted from blood, obtained in a trial of the OX40 agonist ivuxolimab. The receptors shown here come from an adult with an advanced solid tumor such as melanoma, head and neck, liver or kidney cancer. The CDR3 runs from the conserved cysteine through the conserved F or W. The order of the fields is CDR3 DNA, CDR3 protein, D gene, V gene, J gene, clone size. A D gene is named only where the DNA matches it firmly. For some rows the clone size is stated as once, few or many, or as a class when expanded; others skip it.

TGTGCCAGCAGTTTTATCCATGGGACAGCGACTTATGGCTACACCTTC	CASSFIHGTATYGYTF	TRBD1	TRBV27	TRBJ1-2	-
TGTGCCAGCAGTTTGGATGCGGGGGACGGCCCCTACGAGCAGTACTTC	CASSLDAGDGPYEQYF	TRBD2	TRBV6-5	TRBJ2-7	-
TGTGCTAGTGCCTTGGGCTCAGGGGGGTATGAAAAACTGTTTTTT	CASALGSGGYEKLFF	TRBD1	TRBV12-5	TRBJ1-4	-
TGTGCCTGGAGTAACTCGAATGGCTACACCTTC	CAWSNSNGYTF	-	TRBV30	TRBJ1-2	few
TGTGCCACCAGCATCAGGCACACTAATGAAAAACTGTTTTTT	CATSIRHTNEKLFF	-	TRBV15	TRBJ1-4	-
TGTGCCAGCAGCCAACCACAGGGGGGCAGGGGTGGCTACACCTTC	CASSQPQGGRGGYTF	TRBD1	TRBV4-2	TRBJ1-2	-
TGTGCCAGCAGCTTTTCTCTGGAGGTCACTGAAGCTTTCTTT	CASSFSLEVTEAFF	-	TRBV7-9	TRBJ1-1	once
TGTGCCAGCAGACAACAGGGAGGGGGCAATCAGCCCCAGCATTTT	CASRQQGGGNQPQHF	-	TRBV6-1	TRBJ1-5	-
TGTGCCAGCAGCTTAAGCCCAAGGCAAGGGAGGATAAGCAATCAGCCCCAGCATTTT	CASSLSPRQGRISNQPQHF	-	TRBV7-3	TRBJ1-5	-
TGTGCCAGCAGCTTAGAGACTAGCGGATACACAGATACGCAGTATTTT	CASSLETSGYTDTQYF	TRBD2	TRBV7-6	TRBJ2-3	-
TGTGCCAGTAGTCCCCAGGGACAGGGGGCGCCGCAGACCCAGTACTTC	CASSPQGQGAPQTQYF	TRBD1	TRBV19	TRBJ2-5	-
TGTGCCAGCACCAAACGGACGGCCACAAACACTGAAGCTTTCTTT	CASTKRTATNTEAFF	-	TRBV6-5	TRBJ1-1	-
TGTGCCAGCAGCGCACAGTCTTGGCAGTACTTC	CASSAQSWQYF	-	TRBV11-2	TRBJ2-7	once
TGTGCCAGCTCAGACTCCAGGGGGCGGGAATCCTACGAGCAGTACTTC	CASSDSRGRESYEQYF	TRBD1	TRBV18	TRBJ2-7	-